Following are 6 T cell receptor beta chains from one sample sequenced in a study of shared clonotypes between healthy human individuals. Data came from immunoSEQ multiplex PCR; TCRdb stores just in-frame clones and leaves some out. The sample has a few million clones; 80% to 95% are singletons. Sequenced: naive CD4+ T cells from PBMCs. Stated subset: CD45RA+ positively selected. All receptors derive from a man aged 18 to 30 in good health. Some clones in this sample may be carry-over from other donors' samples.

J is TRBJ2-1 and V is TRBV5-6; tentative D call: TRBD2 (5 bases). The V end was cut by 9 bases, the J end by 4 bases, with 17 bases between. The CDR3 sequence is 14 residues long. The germline V gene has CDR1 SGHDT and CDR2 YYEEEE. CDR3 sequence: CATRRRGSYNEQFF. The CDR3 bases are TGTGCCACGCGGCGCCGGGGTTCATACAATGAGCAGTTCTTC.

There are a few counts of this clone. The V call is TRBV14, the J call TRBJ1-1; maybe TRBD1 (5 bases). In germline, CDR1 is SGHDN, CDR2 FVKESK. This CDR3 region has 15 residues. V was shortened by 4 bases and J by 4 bases, with 16 bases between the two germline ends. CDR3 nucleotide sequence: TGTGCCAGCAGCCGGGAAGGCGCAGGGCCCACTGAAGCTTTCTTT. It is translated as CASSREGAGPTEAFF.

The chain links TRBV29-1 to TRBJ1-1; TRBD1 is a possible D gene (5 bases). The germline CDR1 and CDR2 sequences are SQVTM and ANQGSEA. Trimming shortened V by 7 bases and J by 0 bases, and 12 bases separated the two germline ends. There are 13 residues in the CDR3. CDR3 protein: CSAVRTMNTEAFF. The CDR3 DNA follows: TGCAGCGCGGTGAGGACAATGAACACTGAAGCTTTCTTT. Variable domain in full (rest from reference TRBV29-1 and TRBJ1-1): SAVISQKPSRDICQRGTSLTIQCQVDSQVTMMFWYRQQPGQSLTLIATANQGSEATYESGFVIDKFPISRPNLTFSTLTVSNMSPEDSSIYLCSAVRTMNTEAFFGQGTRLTVV.

The rearrangement links TRBV7-8 to TRBJ2-7, with 12 positions matching TRBD2. CDR3 length equals 15 residues. Germline CDR1 is SGHVS and CDR2 is FQNEAQ. V was pared by 5 bases and J by 3 bases, with 5 bases of the junction left unmatched. CDR3 sequence (DNA): TGTGCCAGCAGCCGGGGACTAGCGGGCAACTACGAGCAGTACTTC. Translated: CASSRGLAGNYEQYF. Variable domain in full (rest from reference TRBV7-8 and TRBJ2-7): GAGVSQSPRYKVAKRGQDVALRCDPISGHVSLFWYQQALGQGPEFLTYFQNEAQLDKSGLPSDRFFAERPEGSVSTLKIQRTQQEDSAVYLCASSRGLAGNYEQYFGPGTRLTVT.

This clone was observed a few times. The chain couples TRBV10-3 to TRBJ1-1, with D unresolved. The CDR3 sequence is 13 residues long. The germline V gene encodes CDR1 ENHRY and CDR2 SYGVKD. Trimming removed 3 bases at V and 7 bases at J, with 12 bases between. This chain's CDR3 is CAISDPEGGEAFF. The CDR3 DNA reads as TGTGCCATCAGTGACCCAGAGGGCGGTGAAGCTTTCTTT.

This rearrangement joins TRBV2 to TRBJ2-7; 9 bases are a match to TRBD1. Germline-derived CDR1 and CDR2 are SNHLY and FYNNEI. The V and J ends lost 6 bases and 7 bases, in that order; junction bases with no gene match: 4. CDR3 size: 12 residues. The CDR3 bases are TGTGCCAGCAGCTTGACAGGGGGTGAGCAGTACTTC. It is translated as CASSLTGGEQYF.